This TCR beta chain emerged from a study of control samples from healthy donors and cancer patients. V lost 4 bases, J lost 7 bases, and 5 bases stayed unmatched. Germline CDR1 and CDR2: SGHRS and YFSETQ. The CDR3 totals 13 residues. Using immunoSEQ multiplex PCR, the repertoire was profiled, and TCRdb retains in-frame clones only, with some absent. The table lists 100,000 to 150,000 clones, 90% of them singletons. Source material: blood. The chain couples TRBV5-1 to TRBJ1-2, with 9 nucleotides matching TRBD1. The origin of this receptor is a man aged 18 to 30 in good health. Here the CDR3 DNA reads TGCGCCAGCAGCACCGGGACAGGGTTTGGCTACACCTTC. It specifies CASSTGTGFGYTF.